Below are 7 T cell receptor beta chains sequenced from a single sample in a study of blood T cell repertoires in COVID-19. Profiled with immunoSEQ multiplex PCR; TCRdb holds only in-frame clones, not every one. The data show about 330,000 clones, around 92% seen once. Sequencing was carried out using peripheral blood. The receptors were sampled from a man in his late teens or twenties who had recovered from COVID-19.

CDR3 sequence reads: CASSTTASYGYTF. As DNA, the CDR3 is TGCGCCAGCAGCACGACAGCTAGCTATGGCTACACCTTC. The rearrangement joins TRBV5-1 to TRBJ1-2, with D possibly matching TRBD1 (5 bases). V was shortened by 4 bases and J by 4 bases, with 11 bases between the two germline ends. The CDR3 is 13 residues long. From germline, CDR1 is SGHRS and CDR2 YFSETQ.

V is TRBV14 and J is TRBJ1-6, with unresolved D. V was pared by 1 base and J by 5 bases, with 9 bases between. The CDR3 spans 15 residues. Germline assignment: CDR1 SGHDN and CDR2 FVKESK. CDR3 in DNA: TGTGCCAGCAGCCAAGCCGGGTGGGATAATTCACCCCTCCACTTT. It is translated as CASSQAGWDNSPLHF. Complete variable domain (other parts from reference TRBV14 and TRBJ1-6): EAGVTQFPSHSVIEKGQTVTLRCDPISGHDNLYWYRRVMGKEIKFLLHFVKESKQDESGMPNNRFLAERTGGTYSTLKVQPAELEDSGVYFCASSQAGWDNSPLHFGNGTRLTVT.

This chain uses TRBV7-2 with TRBJ2-5; 12 bases agree with TRBD2. The length of the CDR3 is 17 residues. The ends lost 2 bases at V and 9 bases at J; junction bases unmatched: 13. The germline CDR1 and CDR2 sequences are SGHTA and FQGNSA. In DNA form, the CDR3 reads TGTGCCAGCAGCTTAAGGCTAGCGGGGGGGAGCAAGGGGTCCCAGTACTTC. Translating gives CASSLRLAGGSKGSQYF.

The chain is built from TRBV5-4 and TRBJ2-7; 10 nucleotides align to TRBD1. The CDR3 totals 15 residues. V was pared by 0 bases and J by 5 bases, with 5 bases of the junction left unmatched. CDR1 and CDR2 (germline): SGHNT, YYREEE (reference sequence). CDR3 sequence reads: CASSLVGTGDHEQYF. CDR3 coding DNA: TGTGCCAGCAGCTTGGTGGGGACAGGGGACCACGAGCAGTACTTC.

V gene TRBV9 combines with J gene TRBJ1-1, with TRBD1 matching 7 bases. Germline V CDR1 and CDR2: SGDLS, YYNGEE. V was pared by 2 bases and J by 1 base, with 2 bases of the junction left unmatched. This CDR3 contains 14 residues. The CDR3 coding sequence is TGTGCCAGCAGCGTGGGACAGTCGAACACTGAAGCTTTCTTT. The encoded protein is CASSVGQSNTEAFF.

This clone appeared once. This sequence joins TRBV4-3 and TRBJ2-3; D remains unclear. The CDR3 loop spans 15 amino acids. Germline V lookup: CDR1 LGHNA, CDR2 YSLEER. The germline V and J ends were trimmed by 4 bases and 4 bases, with 15 bases remaining between them. CDR3 protein: CASSLRGNSPDTQYF. The CDR3 bases are TGCGCCAGCAGCCTTCGAGGTAACTCCCCAGATACGCAGTATTTT.

This rearrangement joins TRBV5-1 to TRBJ2-7; 8 bases align to TRBD1. Trimming removed 4 bases from V and 0 bases from J; junction bases left unmatched: 9. The CDR3 has 16 residues. Germline CDR1 reads SGHRS; CDR2 reads YFSETQ. CDR3 loop: CASSRGGQGTSYEQYF. DNA for the CDR3: TGCGCCAGCAGCAGAGGAGGACAGGGTACCTCCTACGAGCAGTACTTC.